This TCR beta chain was captured in a study of post-analysis software for immune sequencing data. Study-wide background: Courses of disease covered relapsing-remitting, secondary progressive and progressive-relapsing multiple sclerosis. Regarding the study as a whole: Compared against controls, patients with multiple sclerosis displayed significantly lower normalized Chao1 diversity. Analysis by F measure revealed that same-batch samples clustered strongly together. There were five or six TRBV segments more frequent in patients than controls, and TRBV5-6, TRBV5-1 and TRBV20-1 were among them.

About this clonotype: As yet, its antigen is unknown.

Unique molecular identifiers were present in the TCR beta cDNA libraries. Once about 0.85 to 10 million T cells were used, a few hundred thousand cDNA molecules resulted. TCRdb called the PCR reads again in MiXCR, with one record for every CDR3 protein. Altogether about 770,000 distinct CDR3 sequences are present, around 45% being singletons, with the ten largest covering roughly 4.9%. The V and J ends lost 4 bases and 1 base respectively, with 10 bases between them. CDR3 length equals 14 residues. The sequenced material came from blood. The receptor was derived from a girl aged 10 to 17 with multiple sclerosis. V usage is TRBV12-3 or TRBV12-4 and J usage is TRBJ1-1; no clear D. Here the CDR3 reads CASSYYGPNTEAFF. The CDR3 DNA sequence: TGTGCCAGCAGTTATTACGGGCCGAACACTGAAGCTTTCTTT.